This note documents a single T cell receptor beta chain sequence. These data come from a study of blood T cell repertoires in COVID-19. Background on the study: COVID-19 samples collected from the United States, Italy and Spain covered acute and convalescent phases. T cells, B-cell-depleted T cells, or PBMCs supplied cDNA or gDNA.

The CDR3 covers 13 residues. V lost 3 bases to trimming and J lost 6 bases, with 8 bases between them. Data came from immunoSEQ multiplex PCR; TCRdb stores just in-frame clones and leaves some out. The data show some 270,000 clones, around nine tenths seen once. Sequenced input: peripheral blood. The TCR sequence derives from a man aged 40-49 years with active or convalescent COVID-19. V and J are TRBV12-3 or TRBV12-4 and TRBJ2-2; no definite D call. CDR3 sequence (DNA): TGTGCCAGCAGTTTCGCCCGGGCCGGGGAGCTGTTTTTT. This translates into CASSFARAGELFF.